Below are 13 T cell receptor beta chains sequenced from a single sample in a study of blood T cell repertoires in COVID-19 (dated by TCRdb to the early 2020s). Library preparation used the immunoSEQ multiplex PCR assay. TCRdb carries this immuneACCESS record with in-frame sequences only. Its versions omit some clonotypes, under half of them owing to an unresolved V gene in the studies checked, with the rest unexplained. Counted in this sample were some 70,000 clones; 75% to 90% of them appeared once. The ten most abundant clones make up 2.5% to 3% of the sample. Sequencing was done on a sample of peripheral blood. Source of these receptors: a man aged 45 to 65 with acute or convalescent COVID-19.

The chain carries TRBV7-6 and TRBJ2-3; D perhaps matches TRBD2 (5 bases). The CDR3 length is 16 residues. Trimming took 1 base from V and 0 from J, leaving 11 bases between them. Germline CDR1 is SGHVS and CDR2 is FNYEAQ. CDR3 region: CASSLGGAFSTDTQYF. The CDR3 nucleotides read TGTGCCAGCAGCTTAGGGGGAGCGTTTAGCACAGATACGCAGTATTTT.

The count of this clone is one. V gene TRBV3-1 (or the pseudogene TRBV3-2) combines with J gene TRBJ1-1, with 7 bases matching TRBD1. Germline trimming cut 4 bases from V and 1 base from J; bases unmatched to any gene: 3. From germline, CDR1 is LGHDT and CDR2 YNNKEL (reference sequence). The CDR3 is 14 residues long. The CDR3 nucleotides are TGTGCCAGCAGCCGACGGGACAGGAACACTGAAGCTTTCTTT. It specifies CASSRRDRNTEAFF.

This chain links TRBV2 with TRBJ2-7; TRBD2 matches at 9 bases. The CDR3 runs to 14 residues. Germline trimming cut 5 bases from V and 3 bases from J; bases unmatched to any gene: 5. CDR1 and CDR2 (germline): SNHLY, FYNNEI. Here the CDR3 reads CASSYTSGFYEQYF. CDR3 coding DNA: TGTGCCAGCAGTTACACTAGCGGGTTCTACGAGCAGTACTTC.

This chain uses TRBV14 with TRBJ1-1; the D is unclear. CDR1 SGHDN and CDR2 FVKESK come from the germline V gene. V shed 4 bases and J shed 1 base, with 13 bases lying between them. The length of the CDR3 is 15 residues. Here the CDR3 reads CASSRFTAANTEAFF. The CDR3 region has the DNA TGTGCCAGCAGCCGTTTCACGGCGGCGAACACTGAAGCTTTCTTT.

This chain uses TRBV7-9 with TRBJ1-1, with a tentative D call TRBD1 (5 bases). Germline loops: CDR1 SEHNR, CDR2 FQNEAQ (reference sequence). The CDR3 is 13 residues long. The germline V and J ends were trimmed by 4 bases and 1 base, with 7 bases remaining between them. CDR3 bases: TGTGCCAGCAGCTACAGGTCGAACACTGAAGCTTTCTTT. Protein: CASSYRSNTEAFF.

The chain recombines TRBV7-2 with TRBJ2-7; TRBD2 matches 8 bases. With 2 bases clipped from V and 6 bases from J, the junction kept 12 bases outside the gene matches. The CDR3 loop spans 16 amino acids. Germline V gene lookup returns CDR1 SGHTA and CDR2 FQGNSA. CDR3 nucleotides: TGTGCCAGCAGCTTATTCCCCAGCGGGAGTGGCGGCGAGCAGTACTTC. Translated, it gives CASSLFPSGSGGEQYF.

In DNA form, the CDR3 reads TGTGCCAGCAGTTTACGCTCGACAGGGAAAACAGATACGCAGTATTTT. Its translation is CASSLRSTGKTDTQYF. The chain couples TRBV27 to TRBJ2-3, with 7 bases matching TRBD1. The CDR3 has 16 residues. Trimming took 2 bases from V and 3 from J; bases not matched to a gene: 8. Germline CDR1 reads MNHEY; CDR2 reads SMNVEV (reference sequence).

This chain uses TRBV2 with TRBJ2-7, with 9 bases fitting TRBD1. Trimming took 3 bases from V and 5 from J; bases not matched to a gene: 5. The CDR3 sequence is 14 residues long. CDR1 and CDR2 from the germline V gene are SNHLY and FYNNEI. CDR3 nucleotides: TGTGCCAGCAGTGACGGACAGGGGTCGGACGAGCAGTACGTC. As protein: CASSDGQGSDEQYV.

Regarding this clone: Other nucleotide sequences in the sample specify the same CDR3. The J gene is TRBJ1-3, the V gene TRBV30; D ambiguous. Trimming left V 3 bases short and J 4 bases short, with 4 bases between. Germline lookup yields CDR1 GTSNPN and CDR2 SVGIG (reference sequence). The CDR3 has 11 amino acids. CDR3 loop: CAWSRGNTIYF. CDR3 nucleotide sequence: TGTGCCTGGAGCAGGGGAAACACCATATATTTT. Full variable domain (rest looked up from reference TRBV30 and TRBJ1-3): SQTIHQWPATLVQPVGSPLSLECTVEGTSNPNLYWYRQAAGRGLQLLFYSVGIGQISSEVPQNLSASRPQDRQFILSSKKLLLSDSGFYLCAWSRGNTIYFGEGSWLTVV.

The chain combines TRBV3-1 (or the pseudogene TRBV3-2) with TRBJ2-1, with TRBD1 matching over 9 bases. V shed 0 bases and J 7 bases; nucleotides not matched to a gene: 4. CDR3 length equals 15 residues. Germline CDR1 is LGHDT and CDR2 is YNNKEL (reference sequence). The CDR3 DNA is TGTGCCAGCAGCCAAGAGGGGACAGGGTATAATGAGCAGTTCTTC. Protein sequence: CASSQEGTGYNEQFF.

V usage is TRBV23-1 and J usage is TRBJ1-5; D gene uncertain. TRBV23-1 is an ORF, and what it does is uncertain. V lost 2 bases and J 0 bases, leaving 14 bases between the germline ends. The CDR3 runs to 17 residues. Here the CDR3 reads CASSQGGYSYSNQPQHF. The CDR3 nucleotides read TGCGCCAGCAGTCAAGGAGGGTATTCCTATAGCAATCAGCCCCAGCATTTT.

The chain has TRBV7-2 and TRBJ2-3; D is perhaps TRBD1 (5 bases). Per germline, CDR1 SGHTA and CDR2 FQGNSA. V dropped 5 bases and J dropped 4 bases, with 19 bases sitting between them. CDR3 length: 16 amino acids. CDR3: CASSPQPAGIADTQYF. In DNA form, the CDR3 reads TGTGCCAGCAGCCCGCAGCCGGCAGGGATTGCAGATACGCAGTATTTT. Drawing the rest from reference TRBV7-2 and TRBJ2-3, the complete variable domain is GAGVSQSPSNKVTEKGKDVELRCDPISGHTALYWYRQSLGQGLEFLIYFQGNSAPDKSGLPSDRFSAERTGGSVSTLTIQRTQQEDSAVYLCASSPQPAGIADTQYFGPGTRLTVL.

The chain is built from TRBV19 and TRBJ2-1; D is perhaps TRBD1 (5 bases). This CDR3 has 15 amino acids. The V end lost 3 bases, the J end lost 0 bases, and 9 bases lay between the germline ends. Germline V gives CDR1 LNHDA, CDR2 SQIVND (reference sequence). The CDR3 nucleotides read TGTGCCAGTAGTATTCAAAGGGGCTCCTACAATGAGCAGTTCTTC. Protein sequence: CASSIQRGSYNEQFF.